Following are 11 T cell receptor beta chains from one sample sequenced in a study of shared clonotypes between healthy human individuals. As defined, naive CD8 cells were CD45RO-negative and positively selected for CCR7, with terminally differentiated effector memory CD45RA+ cells excluded. Clones were read by immunoSEQ multiplex PCR, and TCRdb kept only the in-frame ones, dropping some. The profile shows approximately 2,200,000 clones, roughly 91% of them singletons. The sample taken for sequencing was naive CD8+ T cells from PBMCs. These receptors were collected from a man between 18 and 35 years old in good health. Some clones in this sample may be carry-over from other donors' samples.

The chain has TRBV27 and TRBJ2-7; possibly TRBD1 for D (5 bases). Per germline, CDR1 MNHEY and CDR2 SMNVEV (reference sequence). The V end was cut by 8 bases, the J end by 4 bases, with 18 bases between. The CDR3 contains 14 residues. Written as DNA, the CDR3 is TGTGCCAGCGCATTTCAGGGCAGGGCGTACGAGCAGTACTTC. Translation gives CASAFQGRAYEQYF.

The J gene is TRBJ2-7, the V gene TRBV6-6; D is tentatively TRBD1 or TRBD2 (5 bases each). The germline CDR1 and CDR2 sequences are MNHNY and SVGAGI (reference sequence). The CDR3 spans 15 residues. Trimming left V 2 bases short and J 4 bases short, with 15 bases between. The CDR3 sequence: CASSYMGPQYYEQYF. CDR3 bases: TGTGCCAGCAGTTACATGGGACCCCAGTATTACGAGCAGTACTTC.

The rearrangement joins TRBV27 to TRBJ2-3; D gene ambiguous. Germline CDR1 reads MNHEY; CDR2 reads SMNVEV (reference sequence). Trimming shortened V by 5 bases and J by 7 bases, and 22 bases separated the two germline ends. This CDR3 has 16 amino acids. The CDR3 region is CASSPRSIGLGHTQYF. In DNA, the CDR3 is TGTGCCAGCAGTCCCCGATCAATTGGTTTGGGCCATACGCAGTATTTT.

The chain carries TRBV27 and TRBJ2-7; D possibly uses TRBD1 or TRBD2 (5 bases each). Trimming removed 6 bases at V and 8 bases at J, with 20 bases between. Germline V gene sequence: CDR1 MNHEY, CDR2 SMNVEV (reference sequence). The CDR3 runs to 14 residues. CDR3 nucleotides: TGTGCCAGCAGGGGGGACCCGTCTTGGACACAGCAGTACTTC. Translated: CASRGDPSWTQQYF.

Notes on this clone: The sample contains more than one DNA sequence encoding this CDR3. The chain uses TRBV27 and TRBJ2-7; the D gene is possibly TRBD1 (5 bases). This CDR3 spans 14 amino acids. Trimming left V 0 bases short and J 3 bases short, with 9 bases between. From germline, CDR1 is MNHEY and CDR2 SMNVEV (reference sequence). The CDR3 nucleotides read TGTGCCAGCAGTTTATCGGGGCGGATCTACGAGCAGTACTTC. Encoded protein: CASSLSGRIYEQYF.

The rearrangement joins TRBV13 to TRBJ1-1; D is unclear. The germline CDR1 and CDR2 sequences are PRHDT and FYEKMQ (reference sequence). The CDR3 is made up of 12 amino acids. V dropped 8 bases and J dropped 0 bases, with 7 bases sitting between them. The CDR3 is CASVVMNTEAFF. As DNA, the CDR3 is TGTGCCAGCGTCGTAATGAACACTGAAGCTTTCTTT. The full variable domain, in which reference TRBV13 and TRBJ1-1 provide the parts outside the CDR3, is AAGVIQSPRHLIKEKRETATLKCYPIPRHDTVYWYQQGPGQDPQFLISFYEKMQSDKGSIPDRFSAQQFSDYHSELNMSSLELGDSALYFCASVVMNTEAFFGQGTRLTVV.

There are a few counts of this clone. This sample includes further DNA sequences coding for the same CDR3. The J gene is TRBJ1-1, the V gene TRBV27; 10 positions match TRBD1. Per germline, CDR1 MNHEY and CDR2 SMNVEV (reference sequence). The V gene end was trimmed by 4 bases and the J gene end by 4 bases; junction bases not matched to a gene: 0. The length of the CDR3 is 13 residues. The CDR3 coding sequence is TGTGCCAGCAGTTGGACAGGGGGCACTGAAGCTTTCTTT. It yields the protein CASSWTGGTEAFF.

As for this clone: This sample includes further DNA sequences coding for the same CDR3. The chain employs TRBV29-1 and TRBJ2-3; unclear D gene. V was clipped by 5 bases and J by 3 bases, with 3 bases between them. Germline V lookup: CDR1 SQVTM, CDR2 ANQGSEA. This CDR3 has 10 residues. CDR3 loop: CSVLTDTQYF. CDR3 DNA sequence: TGCAGCGTTCTGACAGATACGCAGTATTTT.

The chain is built from TRBV5-6 and TRBJ1-1; D possibly corresponds to TRBD1 (5 bases). V lost 1 base, J lost 4 bases, and 14 bases lay in between. Germline lookup yields CDR1 SGHDT and CDR2 YYEEEE. The CDR3 sequence is 15 residues long. The CDR3 sequence: CASSLLGGFGTEAFF. The CDR3 DNA is TGTGCCAGCAGCTTGCTGGGGGGGTTCGGCACTGAAGCTTTCTTT.

The V call is TRBV5-1, the J call TRBJ2-3; TRBD2 aligns across 7 bases. From germline, CDR1 is SGHRS and CDR2 YFSETQ. Trimming cost V 4 bases and J 2 bases; bases outside gene matches: 7. The CDR3 loop spans 15 amino acids. The CDR3 DNA is TGCGCCAGCAGCAGCGCGGGAGAAGTCACAGATACGCAGTATTTT. Its translation: CASSSAGEVTDTQYF.

The V and J genes are TRBV11-1 and TRBJ2-1; 8 bases align to TRBD2. This CDR3 has 16 amino acids. From germline, CDR1 is SGHAT and CDR2 FQDESV (reference sequence). J was trimmed by 5 bases and V by 4 bases; bases with no gene match: 10. This chain's CDR3 is CASSSKGLAVDNEQFF. DNA for the CDR3: TGTGCCAGCAGCTCAAAAGGACTAGCTGTCGACAATGAGCAGTTCTTC.